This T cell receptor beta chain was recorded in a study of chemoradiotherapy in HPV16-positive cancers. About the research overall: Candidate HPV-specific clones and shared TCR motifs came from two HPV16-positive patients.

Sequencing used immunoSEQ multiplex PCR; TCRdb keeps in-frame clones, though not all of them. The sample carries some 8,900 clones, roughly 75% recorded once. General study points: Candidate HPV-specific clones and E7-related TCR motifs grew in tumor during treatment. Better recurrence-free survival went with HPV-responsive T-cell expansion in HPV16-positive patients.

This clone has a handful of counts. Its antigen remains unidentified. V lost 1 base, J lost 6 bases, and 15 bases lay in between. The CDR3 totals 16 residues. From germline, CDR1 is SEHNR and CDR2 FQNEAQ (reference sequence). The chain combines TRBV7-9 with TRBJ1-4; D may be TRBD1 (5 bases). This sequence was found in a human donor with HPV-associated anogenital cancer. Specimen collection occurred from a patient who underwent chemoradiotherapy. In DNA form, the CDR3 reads TGTGCCAGCAGCTTAGTGGGGCCTCACAAGGATGAAAAACTGTTTTTT. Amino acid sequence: CASSLVGPHKDEKLFF. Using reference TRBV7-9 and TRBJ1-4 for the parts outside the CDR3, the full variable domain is DTGVSQNPRHKITKRGQNVTFRCDPISEHNRLYWYRQTLGQGPEFLTYFQNEAQLEKSRLLSDRFSAERPKGSFSTLEIQRTEQGDSAMYLCASSLVGPHKDEKLFFGSGTQLSVL.